Each of the 7 T cell receptor beta chains below was sequenced from the same sample in a study of control samples from healthy donors and cancer patients. TCRdb keeps only in-frame clones here, not all; method: immunoSEQ multiplex PCR. The data show around 99,000 clones, with approximately 90% seen just once and roughly 4.4% held by the top ten. Sample: blood. The receptors come from a human donor in good health. The donor label of this sample is uncertain.

J is TRBJ1-1 and V is TRBV2; tentatively, D is TRBD1 (6 bases). This CDR3 has 13 residues. V was cut by 6 bases and J by 5 bases, with 13 bases left in between. The germline gives CDR1 SNHLY, CDR2 FYNNEI. CDR3 in DNA: TGTGCCAGCAGCGAATACAGGGAAACTGAAGCTTTCTTT. This sequence encodes CASSEYRETEAFF. The full variable domain, with the rest looked up from reference TRBV2 and TRBJ1-1, is EPEVTQTPSHQVTQMGQEVILRCVPISNHLYFYWYRQILGQKVEFLVSFYNNEISEKSEIFDDQFSVERPDGSNFTLKIRSTKLEDSAMYFCASSEYRETEAFFGQGTRLTVV.

The chain carries TRBV15 and TRBJ1-5, with D maybe TRBD1 (6 bases). From germline, CDR1 is LNHNV and CDR2 YYDKDF (reference sequence). The CDR3 has 16 amino acids. V lost 0 bases and J 6 bases, leaving 15 bases between the germline ends. CDR3 region: CATSRDKNRASQPQHF. CDR3 coding DNA: TGTGCCACCAGCAGAGATAAGAACAGGGCAAGTCAGCCCCAGCATTTT.

The rearrangement joins TRBV24-1 to TRBJ2-3; TRBD1 matches 10 bases. The CDR3 has 15 residues. Germline V gene sequence: CDR1 KGHDR, CDR2 SFDVKD. Losses at the gene ends were 4 bases for V and 4 bases for J; bases not matched to a gene: 4. The CDR3 region has the DNA TGTGCCACCAGTGAGACAGGGGGCGTCTCAGATACGCAGTATTTT. It translates to CATSETGGVSDTQYF.

J is TRBJ1-2 and V is TRBV24-1; D is unresolved. Trimming stripped 1 base from V and 5 bases from J, with 4 bases between. The CDR3 consists of 12 residues. Germline V gene lookup returns CDR1 KGHDR and CDR2 SFDVKD. The CDR3 loop is CATSDFSYGYTF. CDR3 DNA sequence: TGTGCCACCAGTGATTTCAGTTATGGCTACACCTTC.

The genes are TRBV11-2 and TRBJ2-7; TRBD2 agrees at 7 bases. The germline gives CDR1 SGHAT, CDR2 FQNNGV. CDR3 length: 16 amino acids. With V trimmed by 4 bases and J by 2 bases, 11 bases remained unmatched. The CDR3 spells CASSSPGWAGAYEQYF. CDR3 coding DNA: TGTGCCAGCAGCTCTCCCGGCTGGGCGGGGGCCTACGAGCAGTACTTC.

The chain is built from TRBV29-1 and TRBJ1-2, with TRBD1 matching over 8 bases. The V gene end was trimmed by 0 bases and the J gene end by 8 bases; junction bases not matched to a gene: 20. Germline-derived CDR1 and CDR2 are SQVTM and ANQGSEA. The CDR3 is 18 residues long. The CDR3 DNA reads TGCAGCGTTGAAGAGAATTGGGGGCGGACAGGGAGGTCGGAAGGCTACACCTTC. Its translation is CSVEENWGRTGRSEGYTF.

The V and J genes are TRBV10-3 and TRBJ2-2; D gene uncertain. The germline V and J ends were trimmed by 0 bases and 7 bases, with 3 bases remaining between them. The V gene's germline CDR1 is ENHRY and CDR2 SYGVKD. The CDR3 is 12 amino acids. DNA for the CDR3: TGTGCCATCAGTGAGTCATTCGGGGAGCTGTTTTTT. This sequence encodes CAISESFGELFF.